The clone carrying this TCR beta chain was seen repeatedly, ten times or more. Its cognate antigen is unknown. Construction of the TCRbeta library involved unique molecular identifiers. Using its own MiXCR run on the PCR reads, TCRdb lists one record per CDR3 protein. Found here are 45,000 to 55,000 distinct CDR3 sequences, around 9% of them singletons; the top ten hold 27%. The data belong to a study of T-cell reconstitution after alpha-beta-depleted transplantation in children. V was pared by 0 bases and J by 2 bases, with 15 bases between. CDR1 and CDR2 from the germline V gene are SGDLS and YYNGEE. This CDR3 has 16 amino acids. Findings of the study overall: T-cell numbers and diversity one year post-transplant derived largely from freshly generated T cells. The study reportedly traced alpha-beta T cells about two months after transplant to several hundred expanded graft clones.

The rearrangement joins TRBV9 to TRBJ2-7; D possibly corresponds to TRBD1 (5 bases). Source: PBMCs, mostly from graft donor cells, taken 60 days after TCRalphabeta/CD19-depleted stem cell transplant. The sequence derives from a male patient under 10 years old who had a stem cell transplant for chronic granulomatous disease, so the T cells may come from the graft donor. The CDR3 bases are TGTGCCAGCAGCGTAGGGCCTGGGCAGGGAACCTACGAGCAGTACTTC. It encodes CASSVGPGQGTYEQYF. The whole variable domain, filled in from reference TRBV9 and TRBJ2-7, reads DSGVTQTPKHLITATGQRVTLRCSPRSGDLSVYWYQQSLDQGLQFLIQYYNGEERAKGNILERFSAQQFPDLHSELNLSSLELGDSALYFCASSVGPGQGTYEQYFGPGTRLTVT.